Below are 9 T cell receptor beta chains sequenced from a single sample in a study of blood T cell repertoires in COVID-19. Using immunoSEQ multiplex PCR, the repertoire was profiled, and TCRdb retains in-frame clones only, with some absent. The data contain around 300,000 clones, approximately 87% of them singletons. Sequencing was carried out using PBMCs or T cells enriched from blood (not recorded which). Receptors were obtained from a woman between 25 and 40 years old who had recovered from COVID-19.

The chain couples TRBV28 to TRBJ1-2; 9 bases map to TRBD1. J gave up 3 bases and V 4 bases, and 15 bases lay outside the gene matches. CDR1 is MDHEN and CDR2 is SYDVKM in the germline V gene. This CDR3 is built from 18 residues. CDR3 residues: CASSSPGQGFRFDYGYTF. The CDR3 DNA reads TGTGCCAGCAGTTCCCCGGGACAGGGATTTAGATTTGACTATGGCTACACCTTC.

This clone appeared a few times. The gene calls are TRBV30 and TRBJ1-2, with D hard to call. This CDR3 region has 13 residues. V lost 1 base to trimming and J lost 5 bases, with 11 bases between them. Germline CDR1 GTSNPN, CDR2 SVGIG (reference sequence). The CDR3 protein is CAWSEQEIYGYTF. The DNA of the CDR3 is TGTGCCTGGAGTGAGCAGGAAATTTATGGCTACACCTTC. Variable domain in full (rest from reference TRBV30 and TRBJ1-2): SQTIHQWPATLVQPVGSPLSLECTVEGTSNPNLYWYRQAAGRGLQLLFYSVGIGQISSEVPQNLSASRPQDRQFILSSKKLLLSDSGFYLCAWSEQEIYGYTFGSGTRLTVV.

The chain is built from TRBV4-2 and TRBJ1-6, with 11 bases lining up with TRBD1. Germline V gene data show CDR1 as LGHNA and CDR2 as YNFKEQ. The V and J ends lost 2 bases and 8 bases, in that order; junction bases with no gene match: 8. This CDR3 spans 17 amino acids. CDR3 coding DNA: TGTGCCAGCAGCCAAAGATCCCCGGGACAGGGGGATTCACCCCTCCACTTT. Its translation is CASSQRSPGQGDSPLHF.

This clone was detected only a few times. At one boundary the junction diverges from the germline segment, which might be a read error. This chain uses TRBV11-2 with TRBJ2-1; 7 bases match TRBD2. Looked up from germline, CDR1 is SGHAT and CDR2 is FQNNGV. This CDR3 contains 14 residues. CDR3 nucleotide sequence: TGTGCCAGCAGTTTAGCGGGCTCCTACAATGAGCAGTTCTTC. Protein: CASSLAGSYNEQFF.

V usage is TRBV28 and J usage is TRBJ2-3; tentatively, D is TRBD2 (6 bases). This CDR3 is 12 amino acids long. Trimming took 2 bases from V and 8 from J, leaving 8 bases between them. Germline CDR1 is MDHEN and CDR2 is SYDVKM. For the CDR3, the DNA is TGTGCCAGCAGTTTAAAGGAGGGTACGCAGTATTTT. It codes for CASSLKEGTQYF.

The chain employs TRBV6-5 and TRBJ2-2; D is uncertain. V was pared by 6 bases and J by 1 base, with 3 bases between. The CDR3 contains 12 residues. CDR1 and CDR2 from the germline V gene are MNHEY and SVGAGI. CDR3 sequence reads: CASSRNTGELFF. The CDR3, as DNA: TGTGCCAGCAGCAGGAACACCGGGGAGCTGTTTTTT.

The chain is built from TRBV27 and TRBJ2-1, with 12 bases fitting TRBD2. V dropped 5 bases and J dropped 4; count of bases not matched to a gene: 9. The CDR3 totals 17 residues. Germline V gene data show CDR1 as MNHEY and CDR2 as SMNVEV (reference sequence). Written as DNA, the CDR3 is TGTGCCAGCAGTCCCCACCAGACTAGCGGGGGATACAATGAGCAGTTCTTC. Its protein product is CASSPHQTSGGYNEQFF.

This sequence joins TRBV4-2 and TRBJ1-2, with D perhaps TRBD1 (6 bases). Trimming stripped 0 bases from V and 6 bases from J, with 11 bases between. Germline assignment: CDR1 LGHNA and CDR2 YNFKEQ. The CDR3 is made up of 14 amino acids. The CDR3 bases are TGTGCCAGCAGCCAAGATGGGCAGGGGAATGGCTACACCTTC. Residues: CASSQDGQGNGYTF.

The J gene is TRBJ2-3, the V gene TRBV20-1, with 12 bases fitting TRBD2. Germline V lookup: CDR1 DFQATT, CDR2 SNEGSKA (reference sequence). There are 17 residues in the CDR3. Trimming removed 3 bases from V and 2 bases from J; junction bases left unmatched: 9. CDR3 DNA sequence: TGCAGTGCTAGTCCCTGGACTAGCGGGGCGCTCACAGATACGCAGTATTTT. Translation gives CSASPWTSGALTDTQYF.